This T cell receptor beta chain originates from a study of blood T cell repertoires in COVID-19. The wider study: From the United States, Italy and Spain came samples of acute and convalescent COVID-19.

The V and J ends lost 5 bases and 7 bases, in that order; junction bases with no gene match: 5. Germline V gene sequence: CDR1 SGHRS, CDR2 YFSETQ. The CDR3 length is 14 residues. Those enrolled, adults aged about 18 to 89 years, came from 20 to 25 US areas. Using immunoSEQ multiplex PCR, the repertoire was profiled, and TCRdb retains in-frame clones only, with some absent. The sample consists of about 220,000 clones, approximately 83% of them appearing once. Sequencing used PBMCs or T cells enriched from blood (not recorded which). The gene calls are TRBV5-1 and TRBJ2-2; 10 bases are shared with TRBD1. The TCR sequence derives from a middle-aged woman with acute COVID-19. CDR3 coding DNA: TGCGCCAGCAGGGGACAGGGGAGTATCGGGGAGCTGTTTTTT. This gives the protein CASRGQGSIGELFF.